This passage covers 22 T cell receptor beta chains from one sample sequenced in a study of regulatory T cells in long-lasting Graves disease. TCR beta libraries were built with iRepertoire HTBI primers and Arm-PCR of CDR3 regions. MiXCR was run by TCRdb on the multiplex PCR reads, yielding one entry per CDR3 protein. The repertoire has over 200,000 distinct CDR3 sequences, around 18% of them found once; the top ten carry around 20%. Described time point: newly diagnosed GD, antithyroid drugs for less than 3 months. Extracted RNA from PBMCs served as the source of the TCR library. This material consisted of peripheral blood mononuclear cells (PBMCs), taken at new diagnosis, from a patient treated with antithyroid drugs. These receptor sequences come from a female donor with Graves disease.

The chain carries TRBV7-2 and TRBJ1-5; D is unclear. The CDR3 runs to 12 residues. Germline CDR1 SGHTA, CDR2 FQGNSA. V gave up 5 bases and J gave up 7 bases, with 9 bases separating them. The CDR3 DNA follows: TGTGCCAGCAGCGCAACTGGGCAGCCCCAGCATTTT. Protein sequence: CASSATGQPQHF.

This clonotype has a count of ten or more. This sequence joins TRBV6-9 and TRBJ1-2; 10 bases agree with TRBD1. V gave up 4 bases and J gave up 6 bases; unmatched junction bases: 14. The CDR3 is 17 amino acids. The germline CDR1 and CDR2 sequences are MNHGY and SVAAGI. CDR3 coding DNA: TGTGCCAGCAGTTCCACCTTCCCGGACAGGGGGTCCGATGGCTACACCTTC. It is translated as CASSSTFPDRGSDGYTF.

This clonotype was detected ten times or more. This chain's CDR3 is CASSSSGREYETQYF. DNA of the CDR3: TGTGCCAGCAGCTCTAGCGGGAGGGAGTACGAGACCCAGTACTTC. The chain recombines TRBV5-5 with TRBJ2-5, with 12 bases fitting TRBD2. The ends lost 3 bases at V and 5 bases at J; junction bases unmatched: 5. This CDR3 contains 15 residues. CDR1 and CDR2 (germline): SGHKS, YYEKEE (reference sequence).

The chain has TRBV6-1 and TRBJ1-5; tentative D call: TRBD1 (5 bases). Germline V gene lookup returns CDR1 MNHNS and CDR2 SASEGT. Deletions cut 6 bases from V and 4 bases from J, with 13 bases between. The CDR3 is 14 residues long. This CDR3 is CASSRRGSNQPQHF. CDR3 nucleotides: TGTGCCAGCAGCCGACGGGGGAGTAATCAGCCCCAGCATTTT.

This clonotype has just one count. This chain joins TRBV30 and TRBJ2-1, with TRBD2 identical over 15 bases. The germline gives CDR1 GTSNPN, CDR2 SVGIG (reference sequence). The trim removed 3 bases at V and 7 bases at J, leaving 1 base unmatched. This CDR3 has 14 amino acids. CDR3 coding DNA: TGTGCCTGGAGCGGGACTAGCGGGAGGAATGAGCAGTTCTTC. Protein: CAWSGTSGRNEQFF.

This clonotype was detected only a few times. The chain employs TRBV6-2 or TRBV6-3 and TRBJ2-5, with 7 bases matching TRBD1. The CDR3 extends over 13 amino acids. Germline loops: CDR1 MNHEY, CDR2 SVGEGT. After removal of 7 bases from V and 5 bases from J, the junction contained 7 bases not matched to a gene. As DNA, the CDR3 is TGTGCCAGCATGGAAGGGGGCGCCGAGACCCAGTACTTC. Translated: CASMEGGAETQYF.

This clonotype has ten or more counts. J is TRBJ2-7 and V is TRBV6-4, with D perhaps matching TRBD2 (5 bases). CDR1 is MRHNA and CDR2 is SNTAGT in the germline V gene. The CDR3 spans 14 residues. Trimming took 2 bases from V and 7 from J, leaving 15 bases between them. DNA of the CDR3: TGTGCCAGCAGTGACATTCCTGGGAGTTCGGAGCAGTACTTC. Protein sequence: CASSDIPGSSEQYF.

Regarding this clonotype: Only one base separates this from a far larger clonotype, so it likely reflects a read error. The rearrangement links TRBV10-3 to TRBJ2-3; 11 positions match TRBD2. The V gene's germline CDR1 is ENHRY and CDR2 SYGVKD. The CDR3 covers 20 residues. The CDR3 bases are TGTGCCAGCAGTACCTTAGCACTAGCGGGAGTCCTTCCTCTCACAGATACGCGGTATTTT. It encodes CASSTLALAGVLPLTDTRYF.

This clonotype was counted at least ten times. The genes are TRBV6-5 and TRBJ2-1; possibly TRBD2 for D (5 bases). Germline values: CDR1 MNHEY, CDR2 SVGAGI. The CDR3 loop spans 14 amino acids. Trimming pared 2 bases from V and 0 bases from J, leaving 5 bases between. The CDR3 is CASSYGSSYNEQFF. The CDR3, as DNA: TGTGCCAGCAGTTACGGGAGCTCCTACAATGAGCAGTTCTTC.

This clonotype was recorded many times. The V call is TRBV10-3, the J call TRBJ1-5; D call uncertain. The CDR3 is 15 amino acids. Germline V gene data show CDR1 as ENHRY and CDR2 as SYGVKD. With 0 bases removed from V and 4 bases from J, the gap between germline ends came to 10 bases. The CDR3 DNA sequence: TGTGCCATCAGTGAGTCAGGCAGCCTGAATCAGCCCCAGCATTTT. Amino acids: CAISESGSLNQPQHF.

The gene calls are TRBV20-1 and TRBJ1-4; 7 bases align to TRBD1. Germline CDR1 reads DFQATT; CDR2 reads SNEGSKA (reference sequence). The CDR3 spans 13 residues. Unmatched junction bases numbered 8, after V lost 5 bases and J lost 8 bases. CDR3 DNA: TGCAGTGCTGCAGACAGGGCTGGAGAAAAACTGTTTTTT. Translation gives CSAADRAGEKLFF.

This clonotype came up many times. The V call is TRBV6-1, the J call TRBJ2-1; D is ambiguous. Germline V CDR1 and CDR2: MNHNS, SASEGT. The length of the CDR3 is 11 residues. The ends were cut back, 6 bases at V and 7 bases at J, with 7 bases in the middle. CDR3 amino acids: CASSQVNEQFF. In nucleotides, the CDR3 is TGTGCCAGCAGCCAGGTAAATGAGCAGTTCTTC.

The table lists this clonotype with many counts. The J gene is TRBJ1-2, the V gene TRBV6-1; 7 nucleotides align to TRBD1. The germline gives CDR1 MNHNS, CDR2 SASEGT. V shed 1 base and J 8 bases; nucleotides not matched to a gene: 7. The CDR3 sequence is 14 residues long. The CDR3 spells CASSEVDRLAGYTF. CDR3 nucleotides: TGTGCCAGCAGTGAAGTGGACAGGCTTGCGGGCTACACCTTC.

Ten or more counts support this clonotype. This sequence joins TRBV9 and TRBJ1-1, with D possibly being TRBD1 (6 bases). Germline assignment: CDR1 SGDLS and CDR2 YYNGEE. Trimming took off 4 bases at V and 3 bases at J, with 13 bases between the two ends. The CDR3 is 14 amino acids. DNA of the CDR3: TGTGCCAGCAGCTACAGGGCTAAGGACACTGAAGCTTTCTTT. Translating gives CASSYRAKDTEAFF.

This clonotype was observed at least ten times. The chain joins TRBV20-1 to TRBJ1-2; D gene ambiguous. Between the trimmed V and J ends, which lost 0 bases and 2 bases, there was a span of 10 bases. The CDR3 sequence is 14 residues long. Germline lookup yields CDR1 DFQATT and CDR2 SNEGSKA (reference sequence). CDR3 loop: CSARDKTVNYGYTF. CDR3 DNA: TGCAGTGCTAGAGATAAGACGGTGAACTATGGCTACACCTTC.

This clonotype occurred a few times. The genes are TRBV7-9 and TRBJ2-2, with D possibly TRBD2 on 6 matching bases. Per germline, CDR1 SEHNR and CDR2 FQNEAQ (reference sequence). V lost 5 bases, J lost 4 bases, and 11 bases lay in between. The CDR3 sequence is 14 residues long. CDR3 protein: CASSAGLSTGELFF. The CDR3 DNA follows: TGTGCCAGCAGCGCGGGACTTAGCACCGGGGAGCTGTTTTTT.

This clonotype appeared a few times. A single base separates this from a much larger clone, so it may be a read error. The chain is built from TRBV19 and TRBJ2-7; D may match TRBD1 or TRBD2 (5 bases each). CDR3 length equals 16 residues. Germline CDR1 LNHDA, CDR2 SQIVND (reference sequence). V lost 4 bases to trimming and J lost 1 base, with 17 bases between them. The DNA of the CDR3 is TGTGCCAGTAGTACCTGGGACCCTCCAAAGTCCTACGAGCAGTACTTC. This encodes CASSTWDPPKSYEQYF. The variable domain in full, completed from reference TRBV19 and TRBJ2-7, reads DGGITQSPKYLFRKEGQNVTLSCEQNLNHDAMYWYRQDPGQGLRLIYYSQIVNDFQKGDIAEGYSVSREKKESFPLTVTSAQKNPTAFYLCASSTWDPPKSYEQYFGPGTRLTVT.

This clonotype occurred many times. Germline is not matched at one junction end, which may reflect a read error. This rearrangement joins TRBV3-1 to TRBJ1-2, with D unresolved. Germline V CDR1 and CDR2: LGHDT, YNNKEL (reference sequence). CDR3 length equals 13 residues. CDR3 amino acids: CASSQGDGRTVIF. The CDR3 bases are TGTGCCAGCAGCCAAGGCGATGGACGGACCGTAATCTTC.

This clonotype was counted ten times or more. The CDR3 loop reads CAYRFDNEKLFF. CDR3 in DNA: TGTGCCTACAGATTCGATAATGAAAAACTGTTTTTT. The chain employs TRBV30 and TRBJ1-4; unclear D gene. The CDR3 loop spans 12 amino acids. The V end lost 7 bases, the J end lost 4 bases, and 10 bases lay between the germline ends. Per the germline V gene, CDR1 is GTSNPN and CDR2 is SVGIG (reference sequence).

This CDR3 reads CASSLLAAYEQYF. CDR3 nucleotides: TGTGCCAGCAGCTTGTTAGCGGCCTACGAGCAGTACTTC. This chain connects TRBV5-6 to TRBJ2-7, with a tentative D call TRBD2 (6 bases). The CDR3 runs 13 residues. The germline CDR1 and CDR2 sequences are SGHDT and YYEEEE. V was pared by 1 base and J by 2 bases, with 7 bases between.

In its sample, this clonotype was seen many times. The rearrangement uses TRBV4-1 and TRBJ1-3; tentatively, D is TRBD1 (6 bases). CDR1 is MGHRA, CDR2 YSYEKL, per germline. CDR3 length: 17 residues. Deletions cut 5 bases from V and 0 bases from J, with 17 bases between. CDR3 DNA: TGCGCCAGCAGCGCCCGGGACACCGCCTCCTCTGGAAACACCATATATTTT. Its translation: CASSARDTASSGNTIYF.

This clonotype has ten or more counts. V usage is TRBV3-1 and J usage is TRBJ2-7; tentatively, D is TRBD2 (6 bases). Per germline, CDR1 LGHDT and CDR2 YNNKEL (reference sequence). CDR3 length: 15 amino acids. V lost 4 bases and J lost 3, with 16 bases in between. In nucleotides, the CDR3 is TGTGCCAGCAGCCCGGCCGGGACTGCAGGCTACGAGCAGTACTTC. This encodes CASSPAGTAGYEQYF.